A single sample is the source of the 16 T cell receptor beta chains below, sequenced in a study of blood T cell repertoires in COVID-19. Using immunoSEQ multiplex PCR, the repertoire was profiled, and TCRdb retains in-frame clones only, with some absent. Among around 16,000 clones listed, more than 65% were seen once. Sequenced material: peripheral blood. These receptors were collected from a human donor in a cohort sampled during active COVID-19.

The gene calls are TRBV9 and TRBJ2-5; 8 positions match TRBD2. CDR1 and CDR2 (germline): SGDLS, YYNGEE. The CDR3 totals 14 residues. V dropped 4 bases and J dropped 4; count of bases not matched to a gene: 6. This CDR3 reads CASSKGLAAETQYF. CDR3 in DNA: TGTGCCAGCAGCAAAGGACTAGCCGCAGAGACCCAGTACTTC. The variable domain in full, with the rest retrieved from reference TRBV9 and TRBJ2-5, is DSGVTQTPKHLITATGQRVTLRCSPRSGDLSVYWYQQSLDQGLQFLIQYYNGEERAKGNILERFSAQQFPDLHSELNLSSLELGDSALYFCASSKGLAAETQYFGPGTRLLVL.

The chain carries TRBV5-1 and TRBJ2-1; 11 nucleotides line up with TRBD2. The CDR3 runs to 17 residues. Looked up from germline, CDR1 is SGHRS and CDR2 is YFSETQ. V shed 3 bases and J 2 bases; nucleotides not matched to a gene: 7. The CDR3 loop is CASSSISSGRTYNEQFF. For the CDR3, the DNA is TGCGCCAGCAGCTCTATATCTAGCGGGAGGACCTACAATGAGCAGTTCTTC.

The CDR3 DNA reads as TGTGCCAGCAGCCCTAACGCGGGAACGAACACTGAAGCTTTCTTT. It is translated as CASSPNAGTNTEAFF. The rearrangement joins TRBV11-1 to TRBJ1-1, with no clear D. The V gene lost 5 bases and the J gene lost 1 base, with 14 bases spanning the gap. Germline CDR1 is SGHAT and CDR2 is FQDESV (reference sequence). The CDR3 spans 15 residues.

The chain carries TRBV5-6 and TRBJ1-1; no clear D. CDR1 is SGHDT, CDR2 YYEEEE, per germline. This CDR3 is 16 amino acids long. V shed 0 bases and J shed 1 base, with 13 bases lying between them. This CDR3 is CASSLELTQTNTEAFF. For the CDR3, the DNA is TGTGCCAGCAGCTTGGAGCTTACACAGACGAACACTGAAGCTTTCTTT.

V and J are TRBV6-5 and TRBJ2-7; 8 positions agree with TRBD2. Germline-derived CDR1 and CDR2 are MNHEY and SVGAGI. This CDR3 region has 13 residues. Trimming at V came to 6 bases and at J to 2 bases, leaving 3 bases not matched to a gene. The CDR3 loop reads CASRREGTYEQYF. Here the CDR3 DNA reads TGTGCCAGCAGACGGGAGGGGACCTACGAGCAGTACTTC.

The chain is built from TRBV2 and TRBJ1-2, with 10 bases that match TRBD1. This CDR3 spans 14 amino acids. CDR1 and CDR2 from the germline V gene are SNHLY and FYNNEI. Here the CDR3 reads CVGGTGASYYGYTF. The CDR3 DNA is TGTGTCGGGGGGACAGGGGCCTCCTACTATGGCTACACCTTC. Filled out from reference TRBV2 and TRBJ1-2, the complete variable domain reads EPEVTQTPSHQVTQMGQEVILRCVPISNHLYFYWYRQILGQKVEFLVSFYNNEISEKSEIFDDQFSVERPDGSNFTLKIRSTKLEDSAMYFCVGGTGASYYGYTFGSGTRLTVV.

The V call is TRBV5-1, the J call TRBJ1-4; 9 nucleotides agree with TRBD1. Germline-derived CDR1 and CDR2 are SGHRS and YFSETQ. The CDR3 runs 14 residues. The V and J ends lost 3 bases and 7 bases, in that order; junction bases with no gene match: 4. The CDR3, as DNA: TGCGCCAGCAGCTCGGGACAGGGCGGTGAAAAACTGTTTTTT. Translating it yields CASSSGQGGEKLFF.

The chain links TRBV20-1 to TRBJ1-2; unclear D gene. With 3 bases removed from V and 4 bases from J, the gap between germline ends came to 6 bases. The CDR3 is 11 amino acids. Germline CDR1 and CDR2: DFQATT and SNEGSKA (reference sequence). CDR3 protein: CSASLSYGYTF. Here the CDR3 DNA reads TGCAGTGCTAGTCTCTCCTATGGCTACACCTTC.

The V call is TRBV7-2, the J call TRBJ2-5, with TRBD1 matching over 7 bases. The germline V gene has CDR1 SGHTA and CDR2 FQGNSA. After removal of 1 base from V and 7 bases from J, the junction contained 6 bases not matched to a gene. CDR3 length: 14 residues. The CDR3 is CASSLGQGLGTQYF. The DNA of the CDR3 is TGTGCCAGCAGCTTAGGACAGGGATTGGGGACCCAGTACTTC.

The chain recombines TRBV19 with TRBJ1-3, with 8 bases identical to TRBD1. This CDR3 has 15 amino acids. CDR1 LNHDA and CDR2 SQIVND come from the germline V gene (reference sequence). Losses at the gene ends were 10 bases for V and 0 bases for J; bases not matched to a gene: 8. Written as DNA, the CDR3 is TGTGCCACCAGGACAGGGACGGACTCTGGAAACACCATATATTTT. Its protein is CATRTGTDSGNTIYF.

In DNA form, the CDR3 reads TGTGCCAGCAGTCTTATAGCGGGGGAAGAGACCCAGTACTTC. Amino acid sequence: CASSLIAGEETQYF. The chain recombines TRBV21-1 with TRBJ2-5; no DNA check was done on the table's D call, TRBD2. TRBV21-1 is marked as a pseudogene. The CDR3 has 14 amino acids.

The chain employs TRBV4-3 and TRBJ2-1, with 9 bases that match TRBD1. This CDR3 is 19 amino acids long. The J segment lost 9 bases and the V segment lost 2 bases, leaving 20 bases of the junction unmatched. Germline V CDR1 and CDR2: LGHNA, YSLEER. The CDR3 protein is CASSQKGIPGQGYLGEQFF. CDR3 sequence (DNA): TGCGCCAGCAGCCAAAAAGGTATACCGGGACAGGGATATCTAGGTGAGCAGTTCTTC.

The rearrangement links TRBV6-6 to TRBJ1-4, with D uncertain. Germline V gene data show CDR1 as MNHNY and CDR2 as SVGAGI (reference sequence). The CDR3 consists of 14 residues. V lost 7 bases and J 0 bases, leaving 9 bases between the germline ends. In DNA, the CDR3 is TGTGCCAGCAACTCTTACCCAACTAATGAAAAACTGTTTTTT. Residues: CASNSYPTNEKLFF.

This clone came up once. The CDR3 region has the DNA TGTGCCAGCAGCCTCACAGGGTTTTTAGCGGATACGCAGTATTTT. It translates to CASSLTGFLADTQYF. The rearrangement links TRBV7-9 to TRBJ2-3, with a possible D match to TRBD1 (6 bases). The germline CDR1 and CDR2 sequences are SEHNR and FQNEAQ (reference sequence). The CDR3 is 15 amino acids. Trimming removed 5 bases at V and 6 bases at J, with 18 bases between.

V is TRBV6-2 or TRBV6-3 and J is TRBJ2-7, with 9 nucleotides matching TRBD1. From germline, CDR1 is MNHEY and CDR2 SVGEGT. V lost 5 bases to trimming and J lost 2 bases; unmatched junction nucleotides: 7. The CDR3 is made up of 15 amino acids. The CDR3 reads CASSDRDRDTYEQYF. The CDR3 region has the DNA TGTGCCAGCAGTGACCGGGACAGGGACACCTACGAGCAGTACTTC.

This chain links TRBV2 with TRBJ2-2; D is possibly TRBD2 (6 bases). CDR1 and CDR2 from the germline V gene are SNHLY and FYNNEI. Trimming cost V 6 bases and J 6 bases, with 29 bases left between them. There are 19 residues in the CDR3. The CDR3 DNA is TGTGCCAGCAGAGACCAGAAAGATCTAGCGCCCCGGGGTGCCGGGGAGCTGTTTTTT. Residues: CASRDQKDLAPRGAGELFF.